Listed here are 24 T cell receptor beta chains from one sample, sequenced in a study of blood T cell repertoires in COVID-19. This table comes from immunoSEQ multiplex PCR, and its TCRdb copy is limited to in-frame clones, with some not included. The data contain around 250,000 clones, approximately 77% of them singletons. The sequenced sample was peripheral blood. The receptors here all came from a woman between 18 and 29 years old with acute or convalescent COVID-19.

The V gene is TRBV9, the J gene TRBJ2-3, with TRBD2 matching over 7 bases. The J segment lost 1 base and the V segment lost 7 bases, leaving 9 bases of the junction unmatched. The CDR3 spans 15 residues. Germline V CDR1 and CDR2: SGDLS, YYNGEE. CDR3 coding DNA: TGTGCCAGCGGGGACCGGGCGGGGGGCACAGATACGCAGTATTTT. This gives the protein CASGDRAGGTDTQYF.

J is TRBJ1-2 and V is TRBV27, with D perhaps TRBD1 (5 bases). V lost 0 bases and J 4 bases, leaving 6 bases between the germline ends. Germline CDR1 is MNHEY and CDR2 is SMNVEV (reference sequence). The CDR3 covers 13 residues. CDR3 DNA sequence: TGTGCCAGCAGTTTATCTGACAGCTATGGCTACACCTTC. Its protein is CASSLSDSYGYTF.

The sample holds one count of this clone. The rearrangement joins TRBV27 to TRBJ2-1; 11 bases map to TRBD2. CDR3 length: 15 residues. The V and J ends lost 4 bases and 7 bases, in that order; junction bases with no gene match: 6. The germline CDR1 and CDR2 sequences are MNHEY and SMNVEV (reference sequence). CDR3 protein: CASSYRLAGNNEQFF. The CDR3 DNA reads TGTGCCAGCAGTTATAGACTAGCGGGAAATAATGAGCAGTTCTTC.

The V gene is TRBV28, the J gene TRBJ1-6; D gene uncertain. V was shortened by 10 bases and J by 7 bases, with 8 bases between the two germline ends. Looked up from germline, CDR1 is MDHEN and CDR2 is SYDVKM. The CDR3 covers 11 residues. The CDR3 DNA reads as TGTGCCACAACTTCAAATTCACCCCTCCACTTT. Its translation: CATTSNSPLHF. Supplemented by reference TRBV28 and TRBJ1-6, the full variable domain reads DVKVTQSSRYLVKRTGEKVFLECVQDMDHENMFWYRQDPGLGLRLIYFSYDVKMKEKGDIPEGYSVSREKKERFSLILESASTNQTSMYLCATTSNSPLHFGNGTRLTVT.

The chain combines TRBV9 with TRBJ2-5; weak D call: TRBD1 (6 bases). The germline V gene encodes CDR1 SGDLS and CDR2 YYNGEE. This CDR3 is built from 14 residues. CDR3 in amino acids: CASRLGQGKETQYF. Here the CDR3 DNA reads TGTGCAAGCCGCTTAGGGCAGGGGAAAGAGACCCAGTACTTC.

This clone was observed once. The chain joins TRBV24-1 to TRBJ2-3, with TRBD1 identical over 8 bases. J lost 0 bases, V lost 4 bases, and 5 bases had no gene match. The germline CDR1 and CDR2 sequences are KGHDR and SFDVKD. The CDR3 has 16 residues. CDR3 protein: CATSEGTGFSTDTQYF. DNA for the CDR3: TGTGCCACCAGTGAAGGGACAGGATTTAGCACAGATACGCAGTATTTT.

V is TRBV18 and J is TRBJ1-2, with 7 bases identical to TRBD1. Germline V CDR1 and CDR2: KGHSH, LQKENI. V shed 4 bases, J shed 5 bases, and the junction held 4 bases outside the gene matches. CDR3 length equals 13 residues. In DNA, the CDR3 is TGTGCCAGCTCACGGGACAGTGGGTATGGCTACACCTTC. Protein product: CASSRDSGYGYTF.

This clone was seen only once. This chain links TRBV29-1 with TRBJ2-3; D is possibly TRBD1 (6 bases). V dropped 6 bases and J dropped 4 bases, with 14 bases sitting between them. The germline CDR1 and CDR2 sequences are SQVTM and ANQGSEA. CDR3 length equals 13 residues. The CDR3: CSVGAQLADTQYF. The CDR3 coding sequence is TGCAGCGTGGGGGCGCAGTTGGCAGATACGCAGTATTTT.

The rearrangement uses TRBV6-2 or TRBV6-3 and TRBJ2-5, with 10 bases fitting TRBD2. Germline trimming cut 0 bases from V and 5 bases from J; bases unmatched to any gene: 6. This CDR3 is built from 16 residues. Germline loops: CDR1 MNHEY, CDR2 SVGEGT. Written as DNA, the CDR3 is TGTGCCAGCAGTTACTCCGAGCGGGAGGGCCCTGAGACCCAGTACTTC. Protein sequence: CASSYSEREGPETQYF.

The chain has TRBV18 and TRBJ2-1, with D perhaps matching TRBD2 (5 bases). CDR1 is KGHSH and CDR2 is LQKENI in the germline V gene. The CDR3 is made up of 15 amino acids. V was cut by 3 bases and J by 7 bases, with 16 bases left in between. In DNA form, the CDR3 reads TGTGCCAGCTCACCGCCCAGCGCTGGAGGAAATGAGCAGTTCTTC. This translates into CASSPPSAGGNEQFF.

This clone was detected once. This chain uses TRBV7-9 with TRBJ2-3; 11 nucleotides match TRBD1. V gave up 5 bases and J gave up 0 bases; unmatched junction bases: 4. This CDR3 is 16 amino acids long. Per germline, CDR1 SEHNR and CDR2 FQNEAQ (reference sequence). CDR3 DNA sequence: TGTGCCAGCAGCCAGGGGACAGGGGGTAGCACAGATACGCAGTATTTT. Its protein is CASSQGTGGSTDTQYF.

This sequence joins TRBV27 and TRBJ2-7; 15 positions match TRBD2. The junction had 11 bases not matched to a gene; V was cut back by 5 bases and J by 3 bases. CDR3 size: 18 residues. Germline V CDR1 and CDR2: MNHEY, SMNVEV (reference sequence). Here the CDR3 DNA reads TGTGCCAGCAGTCCAACTTGGGGACTAGCGGGAGGACACTACGAGCAGTACTTC. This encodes CASSPTWGLAGGHYEQYF.

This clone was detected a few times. DNA for the CDR3: TGCGCCAGCAGCCAAGATGGGGAGACTCAGGGGGAAAAACTGTTTTTT. This translates into CASSQDGETQGEKLFF. The chain couples TRBV4-3 to TRBJ1-4; D is possibly TRBD1 (6 bases). CDR3 length: 16 amino acids. The V gene lost 0 bases and the J gene lost 8 bases, with 16 bases spanning the gap. Germline assignment: CDR1 LGHNA and CDR2 YSLEER.

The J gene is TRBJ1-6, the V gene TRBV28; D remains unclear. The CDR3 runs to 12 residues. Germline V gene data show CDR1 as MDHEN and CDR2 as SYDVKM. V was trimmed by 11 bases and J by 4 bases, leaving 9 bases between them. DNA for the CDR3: TGTGCCGCAGCAGGTTATAATTCACCCCTCCACTTT. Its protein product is CAAAGYNSPLHF. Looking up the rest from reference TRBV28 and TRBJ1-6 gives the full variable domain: DVKVTQSSRYLVKRTGEKVFLECVQDMDHENMFWYRQDPGLGLRLIYFSYDVKMKEKGDIPEGYSVSREKKERFSLILESASTNQTSMYLCAAAGYNSPLHFGNGTRLTVT.

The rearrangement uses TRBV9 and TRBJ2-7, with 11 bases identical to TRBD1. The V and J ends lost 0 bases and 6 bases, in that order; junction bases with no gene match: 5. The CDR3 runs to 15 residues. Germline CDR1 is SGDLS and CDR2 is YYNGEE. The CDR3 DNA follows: TGTGCCAGCAGCGTAGCGTCCGGACAGGGGGCCGAGCAGTACTTC. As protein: CASSVASGQGAEQYF.

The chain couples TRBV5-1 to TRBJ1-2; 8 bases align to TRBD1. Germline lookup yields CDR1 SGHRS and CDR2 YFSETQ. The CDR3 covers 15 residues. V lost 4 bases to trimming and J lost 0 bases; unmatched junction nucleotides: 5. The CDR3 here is CASSDGDRTNYGYTF. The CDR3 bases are TGCGCCAGCAGCGACGGGGACAGGACTAACTATGGCTACACCTTC.

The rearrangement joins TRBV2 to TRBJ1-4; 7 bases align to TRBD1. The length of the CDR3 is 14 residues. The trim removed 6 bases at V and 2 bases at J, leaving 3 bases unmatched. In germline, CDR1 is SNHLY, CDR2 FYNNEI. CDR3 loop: CASRETGTNEKLFF. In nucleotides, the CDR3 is TGTGCCAGCAGAGAGACAGGGACTAATGAAAAACTGTTTTTT.

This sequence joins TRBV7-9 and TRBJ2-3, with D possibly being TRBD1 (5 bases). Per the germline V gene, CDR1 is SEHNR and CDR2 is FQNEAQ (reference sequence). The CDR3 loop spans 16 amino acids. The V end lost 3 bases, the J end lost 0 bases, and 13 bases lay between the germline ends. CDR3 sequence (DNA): TGTGCCAGCAGCTTGATGACAGTATCTAGCACAGATACGCAGTATTTT. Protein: CASSLMTVSSTDTQYF.

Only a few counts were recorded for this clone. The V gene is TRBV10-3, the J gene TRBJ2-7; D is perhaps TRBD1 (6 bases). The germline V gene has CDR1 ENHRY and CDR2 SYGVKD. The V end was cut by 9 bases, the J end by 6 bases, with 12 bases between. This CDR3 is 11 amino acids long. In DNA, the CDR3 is TGTGCCATAGGGGGAAGAATCGAGCAGTACTTC. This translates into CAIGGRIEQYF.

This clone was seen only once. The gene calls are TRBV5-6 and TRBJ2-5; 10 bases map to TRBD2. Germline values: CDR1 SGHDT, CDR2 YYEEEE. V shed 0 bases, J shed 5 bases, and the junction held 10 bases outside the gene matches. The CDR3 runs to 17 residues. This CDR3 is CASSLVSGRALEETQYF. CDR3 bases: TGTGCCAGCAGCTTGGTCAGCGGGAGGGCCCTCGAGGAGACCCAGTACTTC.

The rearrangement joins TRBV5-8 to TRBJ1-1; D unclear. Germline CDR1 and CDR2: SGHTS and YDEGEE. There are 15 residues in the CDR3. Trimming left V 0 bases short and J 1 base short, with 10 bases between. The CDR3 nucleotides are TGTGCCAGCAGCTTGGCCCACCACTCGAACACTGAAGCTTTCTTT. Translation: CASSLAHHSNTEAFF.

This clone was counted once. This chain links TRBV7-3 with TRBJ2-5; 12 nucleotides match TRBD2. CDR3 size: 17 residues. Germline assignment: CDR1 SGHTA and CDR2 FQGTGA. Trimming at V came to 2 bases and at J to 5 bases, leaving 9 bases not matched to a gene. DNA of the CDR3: TGTGCCAGCAGCTTAGGGTCTAGCGGGAGGGTGTTGGAGACCCAGTACTTC. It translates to CASSLGSSGRVLETQYF.

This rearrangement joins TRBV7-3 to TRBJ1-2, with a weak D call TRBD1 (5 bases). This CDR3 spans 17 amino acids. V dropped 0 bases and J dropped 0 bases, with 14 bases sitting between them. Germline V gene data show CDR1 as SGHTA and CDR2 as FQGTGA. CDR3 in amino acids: CASSLTRGRGANYGYTF. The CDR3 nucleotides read TGTGCCAGCAGCTTAACTAGGGGCCGTGGGGCTAACTATGGCTACACCTTC.

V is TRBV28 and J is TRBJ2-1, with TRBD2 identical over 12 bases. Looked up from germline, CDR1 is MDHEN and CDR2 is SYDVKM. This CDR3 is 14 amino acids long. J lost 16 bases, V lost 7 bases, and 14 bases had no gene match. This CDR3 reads CASKRALAGGPGFF. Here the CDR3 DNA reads TGTGCCAGCAAGAGGGCACTAGCGGGAGGCCCGGGCTTCTTC.